The subject of this entry is one T cell receptor (beta chain). Its antigen is still unknown. The data originate from a study of blood T cells in healthy people across ages. General study results and limits: CMV infection status of these donors was not known.

Deletions cut 4 bases from V and 7 bases from J, with 24 bases between. CDR1 is SGHKS and CDR2 is YYEKEE in the germline V gene (reference sequence). The CDR3 has 17 amino acids. The use of a sample-barcoded 5' primer and a J-beta primer mix characterized a second PCR of about 7 to 12 cycles. The authors tagged each cDNA molecule using a template-switch adaptor with 12 random nucleotides. TCRdb passed the 5' RACE reads through MiXCR, listing each CDR3 protein once. Of around 800,000 distinct CDR3 sequences detected, about 46% appear once; the ten largest clones hold 15% to 20%. Isolation yielded PBMCs, at least 6 million per sample, in every case.

Sequenced input: blood. This sequence was found in a man older than 75 in good health. The chain has TRBV5-5 and TRBJ2-1, with D perhaps TRBD2 (6 bases). The CDR3 here is CASSQLRERWGENEQFF. CDR3 nucleotides: TGTGCCAGCAGCCAACTCCGGGAGAGATGGGGGGAAAATGAGCAGTTCTTC.